Sequencing of this T cell receptor beta chain was carried out in a study of tumor-infiltrating lymphocytes in oesophageal squamous cell carcinoma. TCRdb itself ran the PCR reads through MiXCR, one entry per CDR3 protein. The sample has fewer than 20,000 distinct CDR3 sequences, approximately 40% seen once; the top ten hold roughly 19%. Germline CDR1 SGHVS, CDR2 FNYEAQ. The CDR3 length is 11 residues. V gene TRBV7-6 combines with J gene TRBJ2-5; unclear D gene. TRBJ2-7 matches the DNA end more closely, so the J call is doubtful. Material for sequencing was esophageal tumor tissue. This receptor was identified in a male donor with esophageal squamous cell carcinoma. This CDR3 reads CASSLSGEQYF. The CDR3 coding sequence is TGTGCCAGCAGCTTATCTGGCGAGCAGTACTTC.